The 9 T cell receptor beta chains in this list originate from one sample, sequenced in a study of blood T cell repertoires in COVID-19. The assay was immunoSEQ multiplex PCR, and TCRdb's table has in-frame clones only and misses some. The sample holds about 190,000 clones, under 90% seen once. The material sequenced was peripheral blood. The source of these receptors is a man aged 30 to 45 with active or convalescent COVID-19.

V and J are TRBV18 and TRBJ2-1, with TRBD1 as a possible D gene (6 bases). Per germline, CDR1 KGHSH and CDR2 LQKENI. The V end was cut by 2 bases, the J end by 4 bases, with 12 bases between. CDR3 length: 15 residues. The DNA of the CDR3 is TGTGCCAGCTCACCATTGCTGGACAGTTACAATGAGCAGTTCTTC. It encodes CASSPLLDSYNEQFF.

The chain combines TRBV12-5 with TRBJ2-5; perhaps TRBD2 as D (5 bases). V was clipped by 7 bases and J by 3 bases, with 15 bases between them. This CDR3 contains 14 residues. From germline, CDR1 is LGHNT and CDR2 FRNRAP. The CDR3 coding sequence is TGTGCTAGTGCCCCGACGGGAAAGGAAGAGACCCAGTACTTC. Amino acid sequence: CASAPTGKEETQYF.

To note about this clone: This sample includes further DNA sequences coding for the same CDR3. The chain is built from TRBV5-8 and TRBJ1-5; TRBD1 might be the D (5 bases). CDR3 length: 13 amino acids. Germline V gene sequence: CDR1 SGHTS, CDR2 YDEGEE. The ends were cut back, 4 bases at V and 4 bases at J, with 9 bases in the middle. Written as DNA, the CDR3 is TGTGCCAGCAGCCCTCAGGGTAATCAGCCCCAGCATTTT. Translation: CASSPQGNQPQHF.

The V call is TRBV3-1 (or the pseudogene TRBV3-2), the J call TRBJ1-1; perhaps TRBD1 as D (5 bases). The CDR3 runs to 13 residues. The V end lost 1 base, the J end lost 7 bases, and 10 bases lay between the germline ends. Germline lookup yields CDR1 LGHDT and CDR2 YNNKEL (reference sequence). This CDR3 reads CASSQGRVGEAFF. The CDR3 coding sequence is TGTGCCAGCAGCCAAGGCAGGGTGGGTGAAGCTTTCTTT.

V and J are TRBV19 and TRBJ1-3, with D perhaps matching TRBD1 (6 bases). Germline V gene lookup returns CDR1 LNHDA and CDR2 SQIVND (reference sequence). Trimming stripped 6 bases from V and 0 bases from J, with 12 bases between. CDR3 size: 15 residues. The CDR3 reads CASRGTGSSGNTIYF. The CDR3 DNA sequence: TGTGCCAGTAGGGGAACAGGGAGCTCTGGAAACACCATATATTTT. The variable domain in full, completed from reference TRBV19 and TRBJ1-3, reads DGGITQSPKYLFRKEGQNVTLSCEQNLNHDAMYWYRQDPGQGLRLIYYSQIVNDFQKGDIAEGYSVSREKKESFPLTVTSAQKNPTAFYLCASRGTGSSGNTIYFGEGSWLTVV.

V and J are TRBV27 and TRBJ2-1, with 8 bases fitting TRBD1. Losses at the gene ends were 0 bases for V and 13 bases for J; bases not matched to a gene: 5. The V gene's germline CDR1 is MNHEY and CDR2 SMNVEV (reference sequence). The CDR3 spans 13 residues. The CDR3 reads CASSLSSRGPQFF. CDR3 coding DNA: TGTGCCAGCAGTTTATCGAGCAGGGGGCCCCAGTTCTTC.

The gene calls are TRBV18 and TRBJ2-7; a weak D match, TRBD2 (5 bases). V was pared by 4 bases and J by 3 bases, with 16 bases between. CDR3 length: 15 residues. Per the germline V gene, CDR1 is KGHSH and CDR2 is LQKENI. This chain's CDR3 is CASSLRTHQDYEQYV. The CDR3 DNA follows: TGTGCCAGCTCACTAAGGACTCACCAAGACTACGAGCAGTACGTC.

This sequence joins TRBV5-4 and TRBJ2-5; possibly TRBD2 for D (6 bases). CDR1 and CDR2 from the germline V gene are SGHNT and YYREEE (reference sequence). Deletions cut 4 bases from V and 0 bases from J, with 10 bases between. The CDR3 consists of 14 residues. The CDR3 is CASSGRDYQETQYF. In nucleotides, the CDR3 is TGTGCCAGCAGCGGCCGGGACTACCAAGAGACCCAGTACTTC.

The CDR3 region is CASKESGTSYEQYF. The CDR3 nucleotides are TGTGCCAGCAAGGAAAGCGGGACGAGTTACGAGCAGTACTTC. The chain combines TRBV6-5 with TRBJ2-7; 7 bases align to TRBD2. This CDR3 is built from 14 residues. With V trimmed by 7 bases and J by 4 bases, 10 bases remained unmatched. Germline loops: CDR1 MNHEY, CDR2 SVGAGI.